This TCR beta chain came from a study of blood T cell repertoires in COVID-19. Study-level information: Samples came from the United States, Italy and Spain, spanning acute and convalescent COVID-19. Sample material is recorded as cDNA or gDNA derived from T cells, B-cell-depleted T cells, or PBMCs.

The CDR3 totals 15 residues. The V gene end was trimmed by 5 bases and the J gene end by 4 bases; junction bases not matched to a gene: 6. Per the germline V gene, CDR1 is MNHEY and CDR2 is SVGAGI. In the source study's methods: It was from reference gene primer amplification that nucleated cell counts were estimated. Some clones are missing from TCRdb's copy, which holds only in-frame ones; the method was immunoSEQ multiplex PCR. V, J and clone size derive from that table, while D and trimming were established from the DNA sequence. The table lists a few hundred thousand clones, roughly nine tenths of them singletons.

The sample taken for sequencing was peripheral blood. The rearrangement uses TRBV6-5 and TRBJ2-7, with 12 positions matching TRBD2. The sequence came from a man aged 40-55 years who had recovered from COVID-19. The CDR3: CASSTRTSGNYEQYF. DNA of the CDR3: TGTGCCAGCAGTACCCGGACTAGCGGGAATTACGAGCAGTACTTC.